The rows below give T cell receptor beta chains drawn from one sample of a study of shared clonotypes between healthy human individuals. Clones were read by immunoSEQ multiplex PCR, and TCRdb kept only the in-frame ones, dropping some. The sample lists around 1.5 million clones, approximately 98% seen once, with around 0.45% in the top ten. Sequencing was performed on naive CD4+ T cells sorted from blood. The receptors here all came from a young man in good health. The CDR3 runs from the conserved cysteine through the conserved F or W. The D gene is left open where the match is weak. A row's size may be missing; if present it is once, few, many or a size class.

>TRBJ2-3|TRBV27|NA|NA
CASSHSVGGDSADTQYF
TGTGCCAGCTCTCATTCCGTCGGGGGAGATAGCGCAGATACGCAGTATTTT
>TRBJ2-7|TRBV6-5|TRBD2|NA
CASSLLAGDGEQYF
TGTGCCAGCAGTTTACTAGCGGGAGATGGCGAGCAGTACTTC
>TRBJ1-2|TRBV28|NA|NA
CASSFSAQGRYGYTF
TGTGCCAGCAGTTTCTCGGCCCAGGGGCGCTATGGCTACACCTTC
>TRBJ1-1|TRBV5-1|NA|NA
CASSLVAENEAFF
TGCGCCAGCAGCTTGGTGGCAGAGAATGAAGCTTTCTTT
>TRBJ2-7|TRBV6-1|TRBD2|NA
CASSEWGRGGRSSYEQYF
TGTGCCAGCAGTGAGTGGGGGCGCGGGGGGAGGAGCTCCTACGAGCAGTACTTC
>TRBJ2-4|TRBV30|NA|NA
CAWSDGQQNIQYF
TGTGCCTGGAGTGACGGACAGCAAAACATTCAGTACTTC
>TRBJ1-4|TRBV6-1|NA|NA
CASSEYPRGEKLFF
TGTGCCAGCAGTGAATACCCCAGAGGTGAAAAACTGTTTTTT
>TRBJ2-1|TRBV7-9|TRBD1|once
CASSLVLGVDRDEQFF
TGTGCCAGCAGCTTAGTCTTAGGGGTCGACAGGGATGAGCAGTTCTTC
>TRBJ2-7|TRBV5-4|TRBD1|NA
CASSSRQGATYEQYF
TGTGCCAGCAGCTCTCGACAGGGGGCGACCTACGAGCAGTACTTC
>TRBJ2-5|TRBV10-3|NA|NA
CAISEGLPKETQYF
TGTGCCATCAGTGAGGGGCTACCCAAAGAGACCCAGTACTTC
>TRBJ2-7|TRBV6-1|TRBD1|NA
CASIERDSSPYEQYF
TGTGCCAGCATCGAGAGGGACAGTTCTCCCTACGAGCAGTACTTC
>TRBJ1-5|TRBV6-1|TRBD1|NA
CASRSDRVHNQPQHF
TGTGCCAGCAGGTCAGACAGGGTCCACAATCAGCCCCAGCATTTT
>TRBJ2-1|TRBV9|NA|NA
CASSVGGGLSYNEQFF
TGTGCCAGCAGCGTAGGTGGGGGACTCTCCTACAATGAGCAGTTCTTC
>TRBJ2-7|TRBV5-1|TRBD1|NA
CASSGGQGASFEQYF
TGCGCCAGCAGCGGGGGACAGGGGGCTTCCTTCGAGCAGTACTTC
>TRBJ2-5|TRBV28|NA|NA
CASRTMGHIQETQYF
TGTGCCAGCCGAACGATGGGACACATTCAAGAGACCCAGTACTTC
>TRBJ1-2|TRBV5-4|NA|NA
CASSLAGGGHGYTF
TGTGCCAGCAGCTTGGCGGGAGGGGGGCATGGCTACACCTTC
>TRBJ2-7|TRBV25-1|TRBD2|NA
CASSEWNSGRGEQYF
TGTGCCAGCAGTGAATGGAATAGCGGGAGAGGGGAGCAGTACTTC
>TRBJ2-3|TRBV5-1|NA|NA
CASSLAGLSTDTQYF
TGCGCCAGCAGCTTGGCCGGTTTGAGCACAGATACGCAGTATTTT
>TRBJ2-7|TRBV5-1|TRBD2|once
CASSSGSGRSYEQYF
TGCGCCAGCAGCTCCGGTAGCGGGAGGTCCTACGAGCAGTACTTC
>TRBJ2-5|TRBV11-2|NA|NA
CASSLEAPGFQETQYF
TGTGCCAGCAGCTTAGAGGCACCAGGGTTCCAAGAGACCCAGTACTTC
>TRBJ1-1|TRBV9|NA|NA
CASSREAWTAHGTEAFF
TGTGCCAGCAGCAGGGAAGCCTGGACAGCCCATGGGACTGAAGCTTTCTTT
>TRBJ1-3|TRBV5-1|TRBD1|NA
CASSAGTGDGNTIYF
TGCGCCAGCAGCGCCGGGACAGGGGATGGAAACACCATATATTTT
>TRBJ1-5|TRBV15|TRBD1|NA
CATSRDLDRERPQHF
TGTGCCACCAGCAGAGATCTGGACAGGGAACGGCCCCAGCATTTT
>TRBJ2-7|TRBV10-3|NA|NA
CAISDQNRQFYEQYF
TGTGCCATCAGTGATCAGAACAGGCAATTCTACGAGCAGTACTTC
>TRBJ2-1|TRBV7-2|TRBD1|NA
CASSFAPGQWNEQFF
TGTGCCAGCAGCTTCGCCCCGGGACAGTGGAATGAGCAGTTCTTC
>TRBJ2-7|TRBV27|TRBD2|NA
CASTFLAGSSYEQYF
TGTGCCAGCACCTTCCTAGCGGGCTCATCCTACGAGCAGTACTTC